This T cell receptor (beta chain) was recovered during a study of blood T cells in healthy people across ages. Study-wide background: Capture by template switching was about one barcoded beta molecule per two T cells.

This CDR3 is built from 14 residues. From germline, CDR1 is SGHTA and CDR2 FQGNSA. Trimming removed 5 bases from V and 2 bases from J, with 10 bases in between. This clonotype occurred a few times. Primers used in a second PCR of roughly 6 to 11 cycles were a sample-barcoded 5' primer and a J-beta primer mix. CDR3-containing paired-end reads numbering at least 2.5 million came from each sample. From the 5' RACE reads, TCRdb called clonotypes with MiXCR, one entry per CDR3 protein. The repertoire holds about 930,000 distinct CDR3 sequences, with roughly 28% as singletons. These same data were also listed under a study on T cells of mothers and their children. As reported in that work: Donors were three healthy Caucasian mothers and their six children. There were over 10 million TCR beta CDR3 reads from each mother and roughly 3 million from each child.

V gene TRBV7-2 combines with J gene TRBJ2-1; D gene unclear. Sequencing was performed on blood. This receptor was obtained from a woman aged 40 to 50 in good health. Here the CDR3 reads CASSTPPPYNEQFF. The CDR3 DNA is TGTGCCAGCAGCACGCCCCCACCCTACAATGAGCAGTTCTTC.